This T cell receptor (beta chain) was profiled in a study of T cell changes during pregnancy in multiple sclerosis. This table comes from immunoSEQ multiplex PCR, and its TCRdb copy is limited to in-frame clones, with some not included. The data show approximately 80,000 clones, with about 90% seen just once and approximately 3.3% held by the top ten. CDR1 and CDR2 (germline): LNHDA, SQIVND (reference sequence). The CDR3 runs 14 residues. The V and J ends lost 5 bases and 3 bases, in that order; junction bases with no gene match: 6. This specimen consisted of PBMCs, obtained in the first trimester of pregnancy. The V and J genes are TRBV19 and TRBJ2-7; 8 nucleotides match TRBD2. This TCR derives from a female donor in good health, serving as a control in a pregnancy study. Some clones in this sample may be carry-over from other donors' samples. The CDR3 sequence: CASSLAGGGYEQYF. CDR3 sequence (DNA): TGTGCCAGTAGTCTAGCGGGCGGGGGCTACGAGCAGTACTTC.